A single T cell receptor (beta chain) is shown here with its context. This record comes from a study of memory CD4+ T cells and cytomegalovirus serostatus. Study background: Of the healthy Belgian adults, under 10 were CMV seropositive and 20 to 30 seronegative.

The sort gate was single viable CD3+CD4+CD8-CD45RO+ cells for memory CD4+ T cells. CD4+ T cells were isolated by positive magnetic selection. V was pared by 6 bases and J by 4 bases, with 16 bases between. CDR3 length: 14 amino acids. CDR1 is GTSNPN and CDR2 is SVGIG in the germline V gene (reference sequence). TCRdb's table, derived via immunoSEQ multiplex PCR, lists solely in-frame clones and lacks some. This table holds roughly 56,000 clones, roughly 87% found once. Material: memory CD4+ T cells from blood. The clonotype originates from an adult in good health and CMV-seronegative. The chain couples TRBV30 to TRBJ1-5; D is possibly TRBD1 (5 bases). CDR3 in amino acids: CACTQGTGNQPQHF. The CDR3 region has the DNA TGTGCCTGCACGCAGGGAACGGGGAATCAGCCCCAGCATTTT.